A single sample gave rise to the 24 T cell receptor beta chains below, sequenced in a study of T cell repertoires in cytomegalovirus infection. TCRdb reanalysed the reads using MiXCR and keeps one entry per CDR3 protein. The sample lists roughly 760,000 distinct CDR3 sequences, under 40% occurring once. Source material: PBMCs. All receptors derive from a human donor in good health (CMV status not recorded). Some clones in this sample may be carry-over from other donors' samples.

This clonotype was counted between two and nine times. CDR3 region: CASSVEGGGYEQYF. The DNA of the CDR3 is TGTGCCAGCAGTGTGGAAGGGGGAGGCTACGAGCAGTACTTC. The chain links TRBV6-6 to TRBJ2-7; D tentatively fits TRBD1 or TRBD2 (6 bases each). The CDR3 has 14 amino acids. The germline V and J ends were trimmed by 5 bases and 3 bases, with 14 bases remaining between them. Germline lookup yields CDR1 MNHNY and CDR2 SVGAGI (reference sequence).

V gene TRBV28 combines with J gene TRBJ2-7; D remains ambiguous. The CDR3 consists of 15 residues. CDR1 and CDR2 from the germline V gene are MDHEN and SYDVKM. Trimming stripped 2 bases from V and 7 bases from J, with 18 bases between. The CDR3 bases are TGTGCCAGCAGTTTACGGTTCGGAGCCCTACTTGAGCAGTACTTC. This encodes CASSLRFGALLEQYF.

On this clonotype itself: This may stem from a read error, because a much larger clone lies one nucleotide away. The rearrangement links TRBV6-2 or TRBV6-3 to TRBJ2-5; 7 bases line up with TRBD2. The CDR3 has 12 amino acids. The V gene's germline CDR1 is MNHEY and CDR2 SVGEGT. The CDR3 loop reads CASGRGGETHYF. CDR3 coding DNA: TGTGCCAGCGGGAGGGGCGGTGAGACCCATTACTTC.

With regard to this clonotype: One junction end disagrees with the germline gene, perhaps due to a read error. The rearrangement links TRBV5-3 to TRBJ2-2; TRBD1 might be the D (6 bases). TRBV5-3 is known as an ORF, though its function is uncertain. This CDR3 is 14 amino acids long. CDR3 nucleotide sequence: TGTGCCAGCAGCTTGGTCAGGGGCACCGGGGAGATGTTTTTT. Amino acid sequence: CASSLVRGTGEMFF.

This clonotype occurred once. A much more abundant neighbour one base away suggests this may be a read error. The chain recombines TRBV5-5 with TRBJ2-3; D is possibly TRBD1 or TRBD2 (6 bases each). The germline V gene encodes CDR1 SGHKS and CDR2 YYEKEE (reference sequence). This CDR3 has 15 residues. In DNA, the CDR3 is TGTGCCAGCAGCTTCAAGCGGCGGGACACAGATACGCCGTATTTT. The encoded protein is CASSFKRRDTDTPYF. The whole variable domain, remainder taken from reference TRBV5-5 and TRBJ2-3, is DAGVTQSPTHLIKTRGQQVTLRCSPISGHKSVSWYQQVLGQGPQFIFQYYEKEERGRGNFPDRFSARQFPNYSSELNVNALLLGDSALYLCASSFKRRDTDTPYFGPGTRLTVL.

The rearrangement links TRBV27 to TRBJ1-5; D remains unclear. This CDR3 has 15 amino acids. The ends were cut back, 3 bases at V and 0 bases at J, with 9 bases in the middle. Germline values: CDR1 MNHEY, CDR2 SMNVEV (reference sequence). The CDR3 DNA is TGTGCCAGCAGTTTCAAAGGGAATAGCAATCAGCCCCAGCATTTT. Protein product: CASSFKGNSNQPQHF.

This clonotype has a handful of counts. The rearrangement joins TRBV4-1 to TRBJ2-2, with TRBD2 matching over 14 bases. J was trimmed by 0 bases and V by 0 bases; bases with no gene match: 3. Germline loops: CDR1 MGHRA, CDR2 YSYEKL. The length of the CDR3 is 19 residues. CDR3 in DNA: TGCGCCAGCAGCCAAGAGGGACTAGCGGGAGTGTCGAACACCGGGGAGCTGTTTTTT. Translation gives CASSQEGLAGVSNTGELFF.

This clonotype was observed a handful of times. The rearrangement links TRBV27 to TRBJ1-2; maybe TRBD1 (5 bases). With 4 bases removed from V and 1 base from J, the gap between germline ends came to 10 bases. The CDR3 runs to 14 residues. Germline loops: CDR1 MNHEY, CDR2 SMNVEV (reference sequence). In DNA, the CDR3 is TGTGCCAGCAGTTCCTCGACAGTTAACTATGGCTACACCTTC. It codes for CASSSSTVNYGYTF.

The chain combines TRBV28 with TRBJ2-1; 9 nucleotides line up with TRBD2. V gave up 3 bases and J gave up 4 bases; unmatched junction bases: 4. Germline V gene lookup returns CDR1 MDHEN and CDR2 SYDVKM. This CDR3 is built from 15 residues. The CDR3 loop is CASSFWLAGYNEQFF. In DNA, the CDR3 is TGTGCCAGCAGTTTTTGGCTAGCGGGGTACAATGAGCAGTTCTTC.

This clonotype has just a few counts. The J gene is TRBJ2-1, the V gene TRBV20-1; 8 bases line up with TRBD1. This CDR3 region has 15 residues. CDR1 is DFQATT and CDR2 is SNEGSKA in the germline V gene (reference sequence). V dropped 1 base and J dropped 4; count of bases not matched to a gene: 6. The CDR3 sequence: CSARVADRAYNEQFF. The CDR3 DNA sequence: TGCAGTGCTAGAGTTGCGGACAGGGCATACAATGAGCAGTTCTTC.

This chain connects TRBV7-8 to TRBJ1-6; 12 nucleotides align to TRBD1. The V and J ends lost 7 bases and 12 bases, in that order; junction bases with no gene match: 13. Germline V CDR1 and CDR2: SGHVS, FQNEAQ. This CDR3 region has 16 residues. The CDR3 DNA reads TGTGCCAGCACTGAAGGGACAGGGGGCGATTATAGACCCCTCCACTTT. This translates into CASTEGTGGDYRPLHF.

This clonotype was detected many times. The chain has TRBV25-1 and TRBJ1-3, with D unclear. V was trimmed by 3 bases and J by 0 bases, leaving 6 bases between them. Germline CDR1 reads MGHDK; CDR2 reads SYGVNS. This CDR3 has 14 amino acids. The CDR3 region has the DNA TGTGCCAGCAGTGAGGAACGCTCTGGAAACACCATATATTTT. Protein: CASSEERSGNTIYF.

This clonotype was counted once. One end of the junction is discordant with germline, which a read error may explain. The chain recombines TRBV7-2 with TRBJ1-5; D ambiguous. The CDR3 extends over 15 amino acids. CDR1 is SGHTA and CDR2 is FQGNSA in the germline V gene. The CDR3 DNA follows: TGTGACAGCAGCTTAGTACTGCGGGTCAATCAGCCCCAGCATTTT. Its translation is CDSSLVLRVNQPQHF.

The chain carries TRBV18 and TRBJ1-5, with D unclear. The germline V and J ends were trimmed by 6 bases and 7 bases, with 13 bases remaining between them. The length of the CDR3 is 13 residues. Germline lookup yields CDR1 KGHSH and CDR2 LQKENI. The CDR3 DNA is TGTGCCAGCTCTCCAGCGGTAGACCAGCCCCAGCATTTT. Translating it yields CASSPAVDQPQHF.

On this clonotype: Compared with germline, one end of the junction differs, possibly owing to a read error. This chain uses TRBV7-4 with TRBJ2-1; TRBD2 matches at 8 bases. CDR3 length equals 14 residues. Germline V gene sequence: CDR1 SGHVT, CDR2 SQSDAQ. CDR3 in amino acids: CASSSRTSIYEKFF. Written as DNA, the CDR3 is TGTGCCAGCAGCTCACGGACTAGCATCTATGAGAAGTTCTTC.

This clonotype was detected only a few times. The CDR3 region has the DNA TGTGCCATCAGTGAAGGGACAGGGGATCAGCCCCAGCATTTT. Amino acid sequence: CAISEGTGDQPQHF. The genes are TRBV10-3 and TRBJ1-5; 10 nucleotides align to TRBD1. Per germline, CDR1 ENHRY and CDR2 SYGVKD. The CDR3 covers 14 residues. The V gene end was trimmed by 3 bases and the J gene end by 5 bases; junction bases not matched to a gene: 1.

This clonotype was recorded a few times. The chain uses TRBV7-2 and TRBJ1-1, with D tentatively TRBD1 (6 bases). Trimming left V 5 bases short and J 0 bases short, with 19 bases between. The CDR3 has 17 amino acids. Germline lookup yields CDR1 SGHTA and CDR2 FQGNSA. The CDR3 coding sequence is TGTGCCAGCAGCCTAATACCGGACAGCTTCATGAACACTGAAGCTTTCTTT. As protein: CASSLIPDSFMNTEAFF.

The genes are TRBV5-6 and TRBJ1-1; no firm D call. This CDR3 contains 14 residues. CDR1 SGHDT and CDR2 YYEEEE come from the germline V gene. Trimming removed 4 bases at V and 4 bases at J, with 14 bases between. The CDR3 DNA is TGTGCCAGCAGCGCCCTCGATTTTATCACTGAAGCTTTCTTT. Encoded protein: CASSALDFITEAFF.

The V call is TRBV28, the J call TRBJ2-1; 11 bases agree with TRBD2. Germline values: CDR1 MDHEN, CDR2 SYDVKM. The V gene end was trimmed by 5 bases and the J gene end by 6 bases; junction bases not matched to a gene: 6. The CDR3 is 15 amino acids. The CDR3 is CASSEPGTSGNEQFF. CDR3 DNA sequence: TGTGCCAGCAGTGAACCCGGGACTAGCGGCAATGAGCAGTTCTTC.

This clonotype was detected many times. This chain connects TRBV7-2 to TRBJ1-1; D is undetermined. Trimming pared 1 base from V and 4 bases from J, leaving 10 bases between. This CDR3 is built from 14 residues. The germline CDR1 and CDR2 sequences are SGHTA and FQGNSA. CDR3 residues: CASSLGDRVTEAFF. The CDR3 bases are TGTGCCAGCAGCTTAGGTGACCGAGTCACTGAAGCTTTCTTT.

The chain carries TRBV10-3 and TRBJ2-4; D is perhaps TRBD2 (6 bases). There are 13 residues in the CDR3. Germline CDR1 ENHRY, CDR2 SYGVKD. Trimming removed 9 bases from V and 0 bases from J, with 9 bases in between. In DNA form, the CDR3 reads TGTGCCATTCGGGACTTAGCCAAAAACATTCAGTACTTC. Its translation is CAIRDLAKNIQYF.

This clonotype was found a few times. This chain uses TRBV7-9 with TRBJ2-5; TRBD2 agrees at 8 bases. CDR1 and CDR2 from the germline V gene are SEHNR and FQNEAQ (reference sequence). V was pared by 4 bases and J by 3 bases, with 10 bases of the junction left unmatched. This CDR3 spans 16 amino acids. In DNA, the CDR3 is TGTGCCAGCAGCTCAGGCACGGGGGGGACAAAAGAGACCCAGTACTTC. Translated: CASSSGTGGTKETQYF.

This clonotype was counted only a few times. The V gene is TRBV7-3, the J gene TRBJ2-2; TRBD2 aligns across 13 bases. The CDR3 covers 17 residues. Germline CDR1 is SGHTA and CDR2 is FQGTGA. Losses at the gene ends were 4 bases for V and 7 bases for J; bases not matched to a gene: 9. Here the CDR3 reads CASSSSRLAGGHGELFF. CDR3 sequence (DNA): TGTGCCAGCAGCTCCTCAAGACTAGCGGGGGGTCACGGGGAGCTGTTTTTT.

This clonotype was recorded at least ten times. This sequence joins TRBV7-8 and TRBJ1-6; no definite D call. CDR3 length: 15 residues. Per the germline V gene, CDR1 is SGHVS and CDR2 is FQNEAQ. V was trimmed by 5 bases and J by 5 bases, leaving 13 bases between them. CDR3 residues: CASSPGGLDNSPLHF. The CDR3 DNA sequence: TGTGCCAGCAGCCCTGGCGGTCTGGATAATTCACCCCTCCACTTT.